These 14 T cell receptor beta chains were sequenced from one sample in a study of blood T cell repertoires in COVID-19. Profiled with immunoSEQ multiplex PCR; TCRdb holds only in-frame clones, not every one. This sample has some 80,000 clones; 85% to 90% occur once, and the top ten carry approximately 2.5%. Sequenced sample: peripheral blood. The source is a human donor in a cohort sampled during active COVID-19.

V is TRBV10-2 and J is TRBJ1-2; 9 bases match TRBD1. This CDR3 comprises 15 residues. CDR1 is WSHSY and CDR2 is SAAADI in the germline V gene. Losses at the gene ends were 4 bases for V and 1 base for J; bases not matched to a gene: 4. The CDR3 reads CASSGRQGVNYGYTF. The CDR3 DNA reads as TGCGCCAGCAGTGGACGACAGGGGGTTAACTATGGCTACACCTTC.

The chain links TRBV24-1 to TRBJ1-2; D gene ambiguous. CDR1 and CDR2 (germline): KGHDR, SFDVKD. Trimming took off 7 bases at V and 1 base at J, with 6 bases between the two ends. The CDR3 sequence is 12 residues long. The CDR3 DNA is TGTGCCACCAGGGATCTTAACTATGGCTACACCTTC. Residues: CATRDLNYGYTF.

The genes are TRBV12-5 and TRBJ1-4, with a weak D call TRBD1 (6 bases). Germline V gives CDR1 LGHNT, CDR2 FRNRAP. The CDR3 is 15 residues long. Between the trimmed V and J ends, which lost 4 bases and 3 bases, there was a span of 12 bases. In nucleotides, the CDR3 is TGTGCTAGTGGTTCGGGACATGGATCTAATGAAAAACTGTTTTTT. It translates to CASGSGHGSNEKLFF.

This chain uses TRBV9 with TRBJ2-7; D may be TRBD2 (5 bases). CDR3 length: 14 amino acids. Germline V gene lookup returns CDR1 SGDLS and CDR2 YYNGEE. V dropped 1 base and J dropped 5 bases, with 13 bases sitting between them. The CDR3 DNA sequence: TGTGCCAGCAGCGTAAGCCCAGGACTGGACGAGCAGTACTTC. Its translation is CASSVSPGLDEQYF.

The sample holds one count of this clone. This rearrangement joins TRBV28 to TRBJ2-7, with D maybe TRBD1 (5 bases). CDR3 length equals 13 residues. Trimming took 7 bases from V and 5 from J, leaving 15 bases between them. CDR1 is MDHEN and CDR2 is SYDVKM in the germline V gene. As DNA, the CDR3 is TGTGCCAGCACCGTTCAAGGGGTCCACGAGCAGTACTTC. Translation: CASTVQGVHEQYF. Drawing the rest from reference TRBV28 and TRBJ2-7, the complete variable domain is DVKVTQSSRYLVKRTGEKVFLECVQDMDHENMFWYRQDPGLGLRLIYFSYDVKMKEKGDIPEGYSVSREKKERFSLILESASTNQTSMYLCASTVQGVHEQYFGPGTRLTVT.

This rearrangement joins TRBV28 to TRBJ2-3; 8 nucleotides agree with TRBD2. Germline values: CDR1 MDHEN, CDR2 SYDVKM. Trimming removed 2 bases from V and 2 bases from J; junction bases left unmatched: 6. The CDR3 sequence is 16 residues long. CDR3 in amino acids: CASSLERGGTTDTQYF. CDR3 DNA sequence: TGTGCCAGCAGTTTAGAACGGGGGGGGACCACAGATACGCAGTATTTT.

The gene calls are TRBV5-1 and TRBJ2-5; 7 bases align to TRBD1. V gave up 4 bases and J gave up 3 bases; unmatched junction bases: 18. Germline-derived CDR1 and CDR2 are SGHRS and YFSETQ. The CDR3 totals 18 residues. The CDR3 here is CASSPGGQGVGKKETQYF. As DNA, the CDR3 is TGCGCCAGCAGCCCAGGGGGTCAGGGAGTGGGAAAGAAAGAGACCCAGTACTTC.

The chain is built from TRBV4-1 and TRBJ1-1; no firm D call. This CDR3 has 13 residues. Between the trimmed V and J ends, which lost 1 base and 0 bases, there was a span of 3 bases. The V gene's germline CDR1 is MGHRA and CDR2 YSYEKL. The CDR3 spells CASSQAVNTEAFF. The CDR3 coding sequence is TGCGCCAGCAGCCAAGCGGTGAACACTGAAGCTTTCTTT.

The table lists this clone with a count of one. The chain carries TRBV5-8 and TRBJ2-5; 10 bases align to TRBD2. Trimming cost V 4 bases and J 2 bases; bases outside gene matches: 5. This CDR3 spans 15 amino acids. Germline CDR1 reads SGHTS; CDR2 reads YDEGEE. The CDR3 sequence is CASSPGLAVQETQYF. CDR3 coding DNA: TGTGCCAGCAGCCCCGGACTAGCGGTACAAGAGACCCAGTACTTC.

The CDR3 here is CASSPGTKDTDTQYF. Here the CDR3 DNA reads TGTGCCAGCTCACCGGGGACTAAAGACACAGATACGCAGTATTTT. The chain links TRBV18 to TRBJ2-3, with TRBD2 identical over 7 bases. Germline CDR1 reads KGHSH; CDR2 reads LQKENI. The CDR3 is 15 amino acids. J gave up 2 bases and V 3 bases, and 5 bases lay outside the gene matches.

The chain links TRBV3-1 (or the pseudogene TRBV3-2) to TRBJ1-6; D not resolved. Trimming took 11 bases from V and 7 from J, leaving 9 bases between them. This CDR3 has 11 residues. CDR1 and CDR2 (germline): LGHDT, YNNKEL (reference sequence). The CDR3 DNA follows: TGTGCCGTCGGGATGAATTCACCCCTCCACTTT. As protein: CAVGMNSPLHF.

The rearrangement uses TRBV9 and TRBJ1-2, with D perhaps matching TRBD1 (6 bases). CDR1 is SGDLS, CDR2 YYNGEE, per germline. There are 15 residues in the CDR3. The ends were cut back, 3 bases at V and 0 bases at J, with 12 bases in the middle. The CDR3 here is CASSALGQTNYGYTF. The CDR3 region has the DNA TGTGCCAGCAGCGCTCTAGGACAGACTAACTATGGCTACACCTTC.

The chain links TRBV9 to TRBJ2-7; 9 bases align to TRBD1. V shed 0 bases and J 5 bases; nucleotides not matched to a gene: 3. Looked up from germline, CDR1 is SGDLS and CDR2 is YYNGEE. This CDR3 comprises 14 residues. CDR3 DNA: TGTGCCAGCAGCGTAGGGGACAGGGTTCACGAGCAGTACTTC. Protein: CASSVGDRVHEQYF.

The V call is TRBV14, the J call TRBJ1-4, with TRBD1 matching over 9 bases. The CDR3 has 16 amino acids. The ends lost 2 bases at V and 7 bases at J; junction bases unmatched: 8. CDR1 and CDR2 (germline): SGHDN, FVKESK. CDR3 in DNA: TGTGCCAGCAGCCAAACAGGGGGCGCATTGGTTGAAAAACTGTTTTTT. It yields the protein CASSQTGGALVEKLFF.